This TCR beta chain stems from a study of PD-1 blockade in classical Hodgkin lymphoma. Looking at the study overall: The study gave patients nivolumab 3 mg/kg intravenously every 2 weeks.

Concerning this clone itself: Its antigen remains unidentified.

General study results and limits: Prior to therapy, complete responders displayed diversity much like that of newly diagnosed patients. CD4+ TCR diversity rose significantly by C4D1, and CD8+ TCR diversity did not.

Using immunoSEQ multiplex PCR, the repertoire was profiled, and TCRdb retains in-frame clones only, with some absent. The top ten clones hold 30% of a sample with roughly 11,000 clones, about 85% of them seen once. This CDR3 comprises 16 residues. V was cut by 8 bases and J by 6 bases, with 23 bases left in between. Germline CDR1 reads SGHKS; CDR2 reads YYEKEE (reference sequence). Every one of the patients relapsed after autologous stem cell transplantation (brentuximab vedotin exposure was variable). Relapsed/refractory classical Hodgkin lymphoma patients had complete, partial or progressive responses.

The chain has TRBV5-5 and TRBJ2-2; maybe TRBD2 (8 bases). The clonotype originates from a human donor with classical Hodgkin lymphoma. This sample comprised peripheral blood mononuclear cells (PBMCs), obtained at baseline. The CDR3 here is CASQDREGAISGELFF. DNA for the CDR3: TGTGCCAGTCAGGACCGGGAGGGGGCGATATCCGGGGAGCTGTTTTTT.